The T cell receptor (beta chain) described here comes from a study of blood T cells in healthy people across ages. Germline CDR1 and CDR2: SGHDN and FVKESK. This CDR3 spans 16 amino acids. Study-wide findings and caveats: Without sorted subsets, naive and antigen-experienced compartments could not be conclusively compared.

A note on this clonotype: Its antigen is not known.

Every donor gave 9.5 to 10 milliliters of peripheral blood. The second PCR ran roughly 7 to 12 cycles with a sample-barcoded 5' primer and J-beta primers. TCRdb re-called the 5' RACE reads through MiXCR, storing one row per CDR3 protein. Counted here are about 1.4 million distinct CDR3 sequences, 45% to 70% occurring once; the ten biggest clones make up 5.5% to 8%. Material: blood. The TCR originated in a man younger than 35 in good health. This chain connects TRBV14 to TRBJ2-4; TRBD1 matches at 8 bases. The DNA end lines up better with TRBJ2-7; the J call may be wrong. Here the CDR3 DNA reads TGTGCCAGCAGCCACACTCCTGGGAGGACAGGGAACGAGCAGTACTTC. Amino acid sequence: CASSHTPGRTGNEQYF.